The clone carrying this T cell receptor (beta chain) has a handful of counts. What it binds is unknown. The data belong to a study of beta chain features in type 1 diabetes. Background on the study: Cell yields, age and gender were similar between patients and healthy donors. Study-level points and caveats: Whether TCRB rearrangement is influenced by HLA type was left unresolved in this analysis.

Isolated RNA was reverse transcribed in full, so expressed TCRB transcripts were sequenced. Approximately 3.5 million reads, on average, came from each naive, central memory and regulatory T cell sample. Assay used: immunoSEQ multiplex PCR; TCRdb lists only in-frame clones, some missing. In the table there are around 300,000 clones, around 10% of which are singletons. Per the germline V gene, CDR1 is SGHNT and CDR2 is YENEEA. The CDR3 runs 15 residues. V gave up 4 bases and J gave up 7 bases; unmatched junction bases: 2. The sample comprised naive CD4+ T cells from blood. This TCR derives from a woman aged 25 to 39 in good health. This chain uses TRBV11-3 with TRBJ2-1; TRBD2 aligns across 15 bases. Written as DNA, the CDR3 is TGTGCCAGCAGCTCTGGACTAGCGGGAGGGAATGAGCAGTTCTTC. Translated: CASSSGLAGGNEQFF.